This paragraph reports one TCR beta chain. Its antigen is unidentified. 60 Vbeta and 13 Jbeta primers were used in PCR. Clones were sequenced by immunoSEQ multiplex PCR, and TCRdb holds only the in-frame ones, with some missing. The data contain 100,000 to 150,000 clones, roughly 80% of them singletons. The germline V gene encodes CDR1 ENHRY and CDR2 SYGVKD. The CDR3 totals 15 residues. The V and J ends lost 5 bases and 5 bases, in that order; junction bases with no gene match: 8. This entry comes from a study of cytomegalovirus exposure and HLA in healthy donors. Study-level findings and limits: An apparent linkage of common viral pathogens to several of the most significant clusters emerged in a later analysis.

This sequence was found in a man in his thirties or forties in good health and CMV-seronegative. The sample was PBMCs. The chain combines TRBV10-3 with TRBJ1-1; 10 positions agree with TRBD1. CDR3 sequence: CAISPTGQGETEAFF. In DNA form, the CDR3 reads TGTGCCATCAGTCCCACAGGACAGGGGGAAACTGAAGCTTTCTTT.